This T cell receptor (beta chain) was sequenced in a study of cytomegalovirus exposure and HLA in healthy donors. The PCR ran on 60 Vbeta and 13 Jbeta primers. Study processing details: Among the unique TCR beta chains that a later analysis counted, about 85 million in all, about 12 million were shared. The repertoire was sequenced with immunoSEQ multiplex PCR; TCRdb's copy has only in-frame clones and lacks some. Clone size and the V and J calls come from that table; the DNA yielded D and trimming. The data hold approximately 150,000 clones, with approximately 82% observed a single time. CDR3 length: 13 amino acids. CDR1 MNHEY and CDR2 SMNVEV come from the germline V gene (reference sequence). Trimming cost V 3 bases and J 1 base, with 7 bases left between them.

The sample comprised PBMCs. The TCR was taken from a man between 18 and 29 years old in good health and CMV-seropositive. V gene TRBV27 combines with J gene TRBJ2-7; no reliable D call. CDR3 sequence reads: CASSFASSYEQYF. The CDR3 DNA reads as TGTGCCAGCAGTTTTGCCAGTTCCTACGAGCAGTACTTC.